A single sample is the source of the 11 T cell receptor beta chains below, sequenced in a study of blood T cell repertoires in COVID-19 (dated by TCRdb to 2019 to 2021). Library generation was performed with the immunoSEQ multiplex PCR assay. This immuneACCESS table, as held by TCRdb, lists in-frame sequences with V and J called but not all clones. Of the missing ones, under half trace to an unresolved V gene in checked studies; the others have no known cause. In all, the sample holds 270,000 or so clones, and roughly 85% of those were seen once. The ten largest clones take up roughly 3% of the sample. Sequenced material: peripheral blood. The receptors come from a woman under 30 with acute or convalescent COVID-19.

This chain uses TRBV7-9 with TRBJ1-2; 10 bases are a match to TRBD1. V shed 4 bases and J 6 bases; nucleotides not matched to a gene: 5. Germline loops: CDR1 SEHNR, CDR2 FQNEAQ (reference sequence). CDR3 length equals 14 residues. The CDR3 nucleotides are TGTGCCAGCAGCTCACCCGGGACAGGGGATGGCTACACCTTC. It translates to CASSSPGTGDGYTF. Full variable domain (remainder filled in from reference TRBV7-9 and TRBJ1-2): DTGVSQNPRHKITKRGQNVTFRCDPISEHNRLYWYRQTLGQGPEFLTYFQNEAQLEKSRLLSDRFSAERPKGSFSTLEIQRTEQGDSAMYLCASSSPGTGDGYTFGSGTRLTVV.

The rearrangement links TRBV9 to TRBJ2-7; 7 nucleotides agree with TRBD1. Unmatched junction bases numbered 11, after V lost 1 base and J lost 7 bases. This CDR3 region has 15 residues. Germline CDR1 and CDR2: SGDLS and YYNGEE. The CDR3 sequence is CASSVYGTVMEEQYF. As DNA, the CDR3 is TGTGCCAGCAGCGTATACGGGACAGTAATGGAAGAGCAGTACTTC.

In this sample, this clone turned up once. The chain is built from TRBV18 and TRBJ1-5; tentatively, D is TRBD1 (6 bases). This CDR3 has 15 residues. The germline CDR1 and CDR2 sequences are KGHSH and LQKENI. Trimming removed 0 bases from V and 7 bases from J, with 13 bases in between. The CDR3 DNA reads TGTGCCAGCTCACCACCAGGGGGAGTAGAGCAGCCCCAGCATTTT. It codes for CASSPPGGVEQPQHF.

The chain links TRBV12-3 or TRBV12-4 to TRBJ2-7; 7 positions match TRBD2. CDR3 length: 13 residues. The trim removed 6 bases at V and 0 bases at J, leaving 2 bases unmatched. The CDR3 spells CASSRDYSYEQYF. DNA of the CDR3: TGTGCCAGCAGCCGGGACTACTCCTACGAGCAGTACTTC.

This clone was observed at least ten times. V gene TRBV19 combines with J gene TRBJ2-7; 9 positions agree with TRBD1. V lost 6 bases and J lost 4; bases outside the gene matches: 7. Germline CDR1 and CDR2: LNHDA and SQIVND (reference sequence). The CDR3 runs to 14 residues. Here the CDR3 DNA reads TGTGCCAGTAGAAAAACACAGGGGGCTTACGAGCAGTACTTC. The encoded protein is CASRKTQGAYEQYF.

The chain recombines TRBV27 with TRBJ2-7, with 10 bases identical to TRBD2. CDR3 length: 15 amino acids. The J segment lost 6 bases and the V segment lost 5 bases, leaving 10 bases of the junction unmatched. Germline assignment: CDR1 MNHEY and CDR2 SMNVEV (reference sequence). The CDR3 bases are TGTGCCAGCAGTCCCCGCCGACTAGCGGGTAGCGAGCAGTACTTC. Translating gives CASSPRRLAGSEQYF.

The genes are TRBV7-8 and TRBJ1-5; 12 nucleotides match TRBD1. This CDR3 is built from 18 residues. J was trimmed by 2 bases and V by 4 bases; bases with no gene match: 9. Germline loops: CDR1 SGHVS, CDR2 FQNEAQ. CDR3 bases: TGTGCCAGCAGCTCTGGGACAGGGGGCACGTTGGGCAATCAGCCCCAGCATTTT. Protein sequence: CASSSGTGGTLGNQPQHF.

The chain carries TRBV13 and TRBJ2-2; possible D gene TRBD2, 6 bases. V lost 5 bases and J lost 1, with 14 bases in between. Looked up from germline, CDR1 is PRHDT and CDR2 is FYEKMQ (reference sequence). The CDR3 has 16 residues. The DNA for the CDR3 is TGTGCCAGCAGCCCCACGGGGGAGTGGAACACCGGGGAGCTGTTTTTT. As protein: CASSPTGEWNTGELFF.

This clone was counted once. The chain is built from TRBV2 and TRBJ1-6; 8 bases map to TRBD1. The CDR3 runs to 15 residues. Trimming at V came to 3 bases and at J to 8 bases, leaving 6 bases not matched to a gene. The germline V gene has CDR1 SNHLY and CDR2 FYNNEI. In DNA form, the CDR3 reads TGTGCCAGCAGTGAGGACAGGGCGTCTTATTCACCCCTCCACTTT. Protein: CASSEDRASYSPLHF.

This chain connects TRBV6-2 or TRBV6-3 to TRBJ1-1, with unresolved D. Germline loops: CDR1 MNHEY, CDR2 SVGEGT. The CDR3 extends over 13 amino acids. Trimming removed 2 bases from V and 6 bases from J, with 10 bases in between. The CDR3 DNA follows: TGTGCCAGCAGTTACAACCCGAGGGCTGAAGCTTTCTTT. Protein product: CASSYNPRAEAFF.

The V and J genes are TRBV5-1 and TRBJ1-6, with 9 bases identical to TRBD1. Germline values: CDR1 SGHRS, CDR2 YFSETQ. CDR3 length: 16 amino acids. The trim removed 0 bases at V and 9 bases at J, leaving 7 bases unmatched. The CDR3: CASSLETGTGISPLHF. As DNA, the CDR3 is TGCGCCAGCAGCTTGGAAACCGGGACAGGGATTTCACCCCTCCACTTT.